These 19 T cell receptor beta chains came from one sample sequenced in a study of OX40 agonist ivuxolimab in advanced cancers. Only in-frame clones appear in the TCRdb table, and some are missing; sequencing was by immunoSEQ multiplex PCR. The sample carries about 48,000 clones, about 90% recorded once. Sequenced here: CD4+ or CD8+ T cells sorted from blood, sampled in a trial of the OX40 agonist ivuxolimab. These receptor sequences come from an adult with an advanced solid tumor such as melanoma, head and neck, liver or kidney cancer.

The rearrangement joins TRBV7-9 to TRBJ1-1; the D gene is possibly TRBD1 (5 bases). Germline V gene data show CDR1 as SEHNR and CDR2 as FQNEAQ (reference sequence). The CDR3 is 16 residues long. Deletions cut 3 bases from V and 1 base from J, with 15 bases between. The CDR3 reads CASSLSGDSPNTEAFF. CDR3 DNA sequence: TGTGCCAGCAGCTTGTCCGGAGACAGTCCGAACACTGAAGCTTTCTTT. The variable domain in full, with the rest retrieved from reference TRBV7-9 and TRBJ1-1, is DTGVSQNPRHKITKRGQNVTFRCDPISEHNRLYWYRQTLGQGPEFLTYFQNEAQLEKSRLLSDRFSAERPKGSFSTLEIQRTEQGDSAMYLCASSLSGDSPNTEAFFGQGTRLTVV.

The J gene is TRBJ2-1, the V gene TRBV4-1; D is unclear. The CDR3 runs 15 residues. Germline V CDR1 and CDR2: MGHRA, YSYEKL. The ends were cut back, 0 bases at V and 3 bases at J, with 9 bases in the middle. The DNA for the CDR3 is TGCGCCAGCAGCCAAGACATCGTTTTCTACAATGAGCAGTTCTTC. Protein sequence: CASSQDIVFYNEQFF.

CDR3 amino acids: CASSWGTGALYGYTF. The CDR3 DNA reads as TGTGCCAGCAGCTGGGGGACAGGGGCTCTCTATGGCTACACCTTC. The genes are TRBV5-4 and TRBJ1-2, with TRBD1 matching 10 bases. Germline V CDR1 and CDR2: SGHNT, YYREEE (reference sequence). The CDR3 length is 15 residues. The ends lost 3 bases at V and 4 bases at J; junction bases unmatched: 6. Drawing the rest from reference TRBV5-4 and TRBJ1-2, the complete variable domain is ETGVTQSPTHLIKTRGQQVTLRCSSQSGHNTVSWYQQALGQGPQFIFQYYREEENGRGNFPPRFSGLQFPNYSSELNVNALELDDSALYLCASSWGTGALYGYTFGSGTRLTVV.

About this clone: At the DNA level, this CDR3 is encoded by other sequences in the same sample as well. This rearrangement joins TRBV19 to TRBJ1-6, with a tentative D call TRBD1 (5 bases). The CDR3 has 14 residues. The germline V and J ends were trimmed by 3 bases and 10 bases, with 13 bases remaining between them. Germline CDR1 and CDR2: LNHDA and SQIVND (reference sequence). For the CDR3, the DNA is TGTGCCAGTAGTATCGGGGGGTTGGGATCACCCCTCCACTTT. Amino acids: CASSIGGLGSPLHF.

V gene TRBV6-4 combines with J gene TRBJ2-3; 9 bases align to TRBD1. Losses at the gene ends were 5 bases for V and 3 bases for J; bases not matched to a gene: 9. The germline gives CDR1 MRHNA, CDR2 SNTAGT. The CDR3 runs 16 residues. CDR3 in amino acids: CASSPGQGTATDTQYF. CDR3 DNA sequence: TGTGCCAGCAGTCCGGGACAGGGAACGGCGACAGATACGCAGTATTTT.

This chain uses TRBV5-6 with TRBJ2-2; D might be TRBD2 (6 bases). CDR1 and CDR2 (germline): SGHDT, YYEEEE. The ends were cut back, 3 bases at V and 6 bases at J, with 9 bases in the middle. CDR3 length: 13 residues. CDR3: CASSSGVSGELFF. The CDR3 coding sequence is TGTGCCAGCAGCTCGGGGGTGTCCGGGGAGCTGTTTTTT. Full variable domain (remainder filled in from reference TRBV5-6 and TRBJ2-2): DAGVTQSPTHLIKTRGQQVTLRCSPKSGHDTVSWYQQALGQGPQFIFQYYEEEERQRGNFPDRFSGHQFPNYSSELNVNALLLGDSALYLCASSSGVSGELFFGEGSRLTVL.

A single count supports this clone. The chain links TRBV27 to TRBJ1-4; 7 bases match TRBD1. The CDR3 has 14 residues. Germline CDR1 and CDR2: MNHEY and SMNVEV (reference sequence). V lost 6 bases and J lost 6; bases outside the gene matches: 7. The CDR3 DNA reads as TGTGCCAGCAGCAGACAGGGTCGGCATGAAAAACTGTTTTTT. It is translated as CASSRQGRHEKLFF.

The V and J genes are TRBV5-6 and TRBJ2-2; possibly TRBD2 for D (6 bases). The CDR3 spans 15 residues. The V gene lost 0 bases and the J gene lost 4 bases, with 10 bases spanning the gap. The germline CDR1 and CDR2 sequences are SGHDT and YYEEEE. In DNA, the CDR3 is TGTGCCAGCAGCTTGGTAGGGGACTCCACCGGGGAGCTGTTTTTT. Residues: CASSLVGDSTGELFF.

This clone was counted once. The V call is TRBV30, the J call TRBJ2-7; D gene uncertain. V was cut by 5 bases and J by 3 bases, with 8 bases left in between. The CDR3 covers 11 residues. Germline V CDR1 and CDR2: GTSNPN, SVGIG (reference sequence). The CDR3: CAWVSYYEQYF. CDR3 nucleotides: TGTGCCTGGGTTAGCTACTACGAGCAGTACTTC.

The chain couples TRBV10-2 to TRBJ2-5; no clear D. V lost 2 bases and J lost 4, with 2 bases in between. The CDR3 is made up of 11 amino acids. Germline loops: CDR1 WSHSY, CDR2 SAAADI. This chain's CDR3 is CASSEGETQYF. The DNA for the CDR3 is TGCGCCAGCAGTGAGGGAGAGACCCAGTACTTC.

V and J are TRBV27 and TRBJ2-5; 12 bases line up with TRBD1. Germline CDR1 and CDR2: MNHEY and SMNVEV (reference sequence). This CDR3 has 16 amino acids. Germline trimming cut 3 bases from V and 4 bases from J; bases unmatched to any gene: 6. The CDR3 sequence is CASSFSGTGGSETQYF. The CDR3 bases are TGTGCCAGCAGTTTCTCCGGGACAGGGGGCTCAGAGACCCAGTACTTC.

The gene calls are TRBV11-3 and TRBJ1-3; D not resolved. Germline CDR1 is SGHNT and CDR2 is YENEEA. V was shortened by 5 bases and J by 2 bases, with 4 bases between the two germline ends. This CDR3 has 12 amino acids. The CDR3 coding sequence is TGTGCCAGCAGCGGACCTGGAAACACCATATATTTT. It codes for CASSGPGNTIYF.

The chain is built from TRBV6-1 and TRBJ2-3; possibly TRBD1 or TRBD2 for D (6 bases each). The CDR3 loop spans 16 amino acids. Germline CDR1 is MNHNS and CDR2 is SASEGT. Trimming took 2 bases from V and 0 from J, leaving 12 bases between them. This CDR3 reads CASSEWGARSTDTQYF. The CDR3 DNA is TGTGCCAGCAGTGAATGGGGGGCTCGAAGCACAGATACGCAGTATTTT.

This chain joins TRBV13 and TRBJ1-5, with D possibly TRBD1 on 6 matching bases. Trimming pared 3 bases from V and 5 bases from J, leaving 8 bases between. Looked up from germline, CDR1 is PRHDT and CDR2 is FYEKMQ (reference sequence). This CDR3 contains 13 residues. CDR3 sequence: CASSLGGYQPQHF. The DNA for the CDR3 is TGTGCCAGCAGCTTGGGGGGCTATCAGCCCCAGCATTTT.

The chain combines TRBV27 with TRBJ1-2; D is possibly TRBD1 (5 bases). Germline V gives CDR1 MNHEY, CDR2 SMNVEV (reference sequence). This CDR3 has 14 amino acids. V lost 6 bases, J lost 0 bases, and 11 bases lay in between. The CDR3 sequence: CASSETGANYGYTF. CDR3 DNA sequence: TGTGCCAGCAGCGAAACAGGAGCTAACTATGGCTACACCTTC.

The rearrangement joins TRBV7-9 to TRBJ2-3; D may be TRBD2 (6 bases). CDR1 is SEHNR and CDR2 is FQNEAQ in the germline V gene (reference sequence). CDR3 length: 14 residues. The V and J ends lost 6 bases and 3 bases respectively, with 13 bases between them. The CDR3 DNA follows: TGTGCCAGCAGTAATCTAGCGATAACAGATACGCAGTATTTT. This gives the protein CASSNLAITDTQYF.

The chain couples TRBV5-1 to TRBJ2-1, with unresolved D. The CDR3 extends over 14 amino acids. Trimming took off 0 bases at V and 0 bases at J, with 4 bases between the two ends. Germline V gene lookup returns CDR1 SGHRS and CDR2 YFSETQ. The CDR3 protein is CASSLDYSYNEQFF. The CDR3 DNA reads TGCGCCAGCAGCTTGGACTACTCCTACAATGAGCAGTTCTTC.

Within the sample, this clone is large. V gene TRBV9 combines with J gene TRBJ2-7; D unclear. The CDR3 has 13 amino acids. Germline loops: CDR1 SGDLS, CDR2 YYNGEE. V was trimmed by 3 bases and J by 0 bases, leaving 7 bases between them. Written as DNA, the CDR3 is TGTGCCAGCAGCGCCTACGCCTCCTACGAGCAGTACTTC. Its translation is CASSAYASYEQYF.

V gene TRBV5-6 combines with J gene TRBJ1-4; no clear D gene. Germline assignment: CDR1 SGHDT and CDR2 YYEEEE. This CDR3 contains 14 residues. Trimming took off 2 bases at V and 8 bases at J, with 13 bases between the two ends. CDR3 in DNA: TGTGCCAGCAGCTTCTCAGGCAGTTACGAAAAACTGTTTTTT. Residues: CASSFSGSYEKLFF. The variable domain in full, completed from reference TRBV5-6 and TRBJ1-4, reads DAGVTQSPTHLIKTRGQQVTLRCSPKSGHDTVSWYQQALGQGPQFIFQYYEEEERQRGNFPDRFSGHQFPNYSSELNVNALLLGDSALYLCASSFSGSYEKLFFGSGTQLSVL.